A single sample is the source of the 16 T cell receptor beta chains below, sequenced in a study of tumor and adjacent non-tumor tissue in lung cancer. The template was RNA from unsorted bulk tissue. More than 3 cm separated this lung sample from the edge of the tumor. TCRbeta libraries were built with three rounds of nested PCR, modified from ARM-PCR. A single record per CDR3 protein comes from TCRdb applying MiXCR to the multiplex PCR reads. The sample lists more than 85,000 distinct CDR3 sequences, under 65% occurring once. The sequenced material came from distant non-tumor lung tissue. The receptor source for this set is a man in his fifties or sixties with non-small cell lung cancer.

To note about this clonotype: Just one base apart from a much larger clone, this may be a read error. This chain uses TRBV4-2 with TRBJ2-4, with a weak D call TRBD2 (5 bases). The CDR3 consists of 17 residues. Germline V lookup: CDR1 LGHNA, CDR2 YNFKEQ. V was clipped by 4 bases and J by 1 base, with 17 bases between them. CDR3 amino acids: CASSPLEASFAKNIQYF. DNA for the CDR3: TGTGCCAGCAGCCCCCTGGAGGCTTCCTTTGCCAAAAACATTCAGTACTTC.

In regard to this clonotype: Compared with germline, one end of the junction differs, possibly owing to a read error. The rearrangement joins TRBV12-3 or TRBV12-4 to TRBJ1-3; no firm D call. This CDR3 comprises 15 residues. The CDR3 here is CASSFAGLSGKTIYF. The DNA for the CDR3 is TGTGCCAGTAGTTTTGCCGGTCTCTCTGGAAAGACCATATATTTT.

Note on this clonotype: Just one base apart from a much larger clone, this may be a read error. The chain uses TRBV7-8 and TRBJ1-6; D gene unclear. CDR1 and CDR2 (germline): SGHVS, FQNEAQ. The CDR3 runs to 15 residues. V dropped 5 bases and J dropped 9 bases, with 17 bases sitting between them. Written as DNA, the CDR3 is TGTGCCAGCAGCCCCACCCCCGTACAAATTTCACCCCTCCACTTT. Amino acids: CASSPTPVQISPLHF.

This clonotype was seen repeatedly, ten times or more. The chain joins TRBV20-1 to TRBJ1-2; D gene unclear. Germline V lookup: CDR1 DFQATT, CDR2 SNEGSKA (reference sequence). The ends were cut back, 7 bases at V and 3 bases at J, with 12 bases in the middle. The CDR3 sequence is 12 residues long. This CDR3 reads CSVPVGYYGYTF. For the CDR3, the DNA is TGCAGTGTGCCGGTGGGGTACTATGGCTACACCTTC.

V usage is TRBV6-5 and J usage is TRBJ2-2; no clear D. This CDR3 has 16 amino acids. V dropped 7 bases and J dropped 1 base, with 16 bases sitting between them. Germline loops: CDR1 MNHEY, CDR2 SVGAGI. The CDR3 reads CASNWQAGVNTGELFF. The CDR3 region has the DNA TGTGCCAGCAACTGGCAGGCAGGCGTGAACACCGGGGAGCTGTTTTTT.

Worth noting for this clonotype: An end of the junction differs from the germline gene, which may be a read error. The DNA for the CDR3 is TGCGGCAGCAGCTCGGGACTAACGGGAACGACGAACACCGGGGAGCTGTTTTTT. Translation gives CGSSSGLTGTTNTGELFF. The gene calls are TRBV11-2 and TRBJ2-2, with TRBD2 matching 7 bases. CDR1 and CDR2 (germline): SGHAT, FQNNGV. The CDR3 consists of 18 residues.

This clonotype appeared many times. This chain uses TRBV6-1 with TRBJ2-7, with D perhaps assigned TRBD1 or TRBD2 (5 bases each). Germline CDR1 MNHNS, CDR2 SASEGT. Trimming pared 5 bases from V and 5 bases from J, leaving 19 bases between. The CDR3 runs to 15 residues. The CDR3 DNA follows: TGTGCCAGCAGTTCCTTGGGCGGGCAGGGCCACGAGCAGTACTTC. It yields the protein CASSSLGGQGHEQYF.

This clonotype was observed many times. The rearrangement links TRBV6-5 to TRBJ2-7, with D unresolved. Deletions cut 7 bases from V and 6 bases from J, with 13 bases between. The germline CDR1 and CDR2 sequences are MNHEY and SVGAGI. This CDR3 is built from 12 residues. In nucleotides, the CDR3 is TGTGCCAGCAATACCCGGCTAGGCGAGCAGTACTTC. Amino acid sequence: CASNTRLGEQYF.

The table lists this clonotype with many counts. The V and J genes are TRBV7-8 and TRBJ2-1; 9 bases fit TRBD2. CDR1 SGHVS and CDR2 FQNEAQ come from the germline V gene. V was pared by 5 bases and J by 6 bases, with 14 bases of the junction left unmatched. The CDR3 covers 17 residues. The CDR3 DNA reads TGTGCCAGCAGCCAAAATTTGGCGGGAGGGCCCAGCAATGAGCAGTTCTTC. The encoded protein is CASSQNLAGGPSNEQFF.

This clonotype was recorded at least ten times. The chain employs TRBV5-1 and TRBJ2-7; D not resolved. This CDR3 contains 11 residues. Trimming took off 4 bases at V and 4 bases at J, with 6 bases between the two ends. Germline lookup yields CDR1 SGHRS and CDR2 YFSETQ. The CDR3 loop is CASSNLYEQYF. In nucleotides, the CDR3 is TGCGCCAGCAGCAACCTTTACGAGCAGTACTTC. Together with reference TRBV5-1 and TRBJ2-7, the CDR3 gives the full variable domain: KAGVTQTPRYLIKTRGQQVTLSCSPISGHRSVSWYQQTPGQGLQFLFEYFSETQRNKGNFPGRFSGRQFSNSRSEMNVSTLELGDSALYLCASSNLYEQYFGPGTRLTVT.

The V and J genes are TRBV29-1 and TRBJ2-7, with D uncertain. CDR1 SQVTM and CDR2 ANQGSEA come from the germline V gene. There are 12 residues in the CDR3. The V end lost 0 bases, the J end lost 6 bases, and 9 bases lay between the germline ends. The CDR3 here is CSVEDRESEQYF. The CDR3 nucleotides are TGCAGCGTTGAAGATCGAGAGAGCGAGCAGTACTTC.

Comment on this clonotype: At one of its ends the junction is not consistent with the germline gene, which may arise from a read error. The chain has TRBV20-1 and TRBJ2-7, with 10 bases matching TRBD2. Germline-derived CDR1 and CDR2 are DFQATT and SNEGSKA (reference sequence). The CDR3 consists of 14 residues. The CDR3 DNA is TGCAGTGCTAGTAAGCGGGAGGGCCTCCACGAGCAGCACTTC. Its translation is CSASKREGLHEQHF.

In this sample, this clonotype turned up many times. This chain's CDR3 is CSARSTSGATDTQYF. The CDR3 DNA sequence: TGCAGTGCTAGATCGACTAGCGGAGCCACAGATACGCAGTATTTT. The V gene is TRBV20-1, the J gene TRBJ2-3, with 9 bases that match TRBD2. Trimming removed 2 bases from V and 2 bases from J; junction bases left unmatched: 5. Germline CDR1 DFQATT, CDR2 SNEGSKA (reference sequence). The CDR3 covers 15 residues.

Concerning this clonotype itself: One end of the junction fails to match germline, which may point to a read error. The chain couples TRBV29-1 to TRBJ2-1; possibly TRBD1 for D (6 bases). Germline V lookup: CDR1 SQVTM, CDR2 ANQGSEA. This CDR3 comprises 16 residues. The CDR3 here is CSANEASQGGKGEQFF. Here the CDR3 DNA reads TGTAGCGCTAACGAGGCCTCACAGGGTGGCAAGGGTGAGCAGTTCTTC.

The chain links TRBV6-1 to TRBJ1-2; a weak D match, TRBD1 (5 bases). CDR1 and CDR2 (germline): MNHNS, SASEGT. This CDR3 spans 18 amino acids. V lost 6 bases and J 4 bases, leaving 27 bases between the germline ends. The CDR3 loop reads CASRGVNRTFVKGYGYTF. The CDR3 DNA sequence: TGTGCCAGCAGGGGGGTCAACAGGACATTTGTTAAGGGCTATGGCTACACCTTC.

This clonotype was seen at least ten times. The V call is TRBV4-1, the J call TRBJ1-4, with a weak D call TRBD1 (5 bases). The V gene lost 4 bases and the J gene lost 3 bases, with 12 bases spanning the gap. This CDR3 is 15 amino acids long. The germline V gene has CDR1 MGHRA and CDR2 YSYEKL. The CDR3 loop is CASSREGVANEKLFF. The CDR3 DNA is TGCGCCAGCAGCCGAGAAGGGGTGGCTAATGAAAAACTGTTTTTT.